The subject of this entry is one T cell receptor (beta chain). V lost 4 bases to trimming and J lost 8 bases, with 7 bases between them. The V gene's germline CDR1 is KGHDR and CDR2 SFDVKD. The CDR3 has 12 amino acids. TCRdb ran MiXCR on the PCR reads and lists one entry per CDR3 protein. The sample has around 3,500 distinct CDR3 sequences; roughly 50% are singletons. Localized lung adenocarcinoma, a non-small cell lung cancer, affected the donors. The record originates from a study of CD4 and CD8 cells across lung adenocarcinoma regions. Specimen: CD4+ T cells from the margin of a lung tumor. The chain has TRBV24-1 and TRBJ1-4; D ambiguous. The receptor's source is a female donor with lung adenocarcinoma. The CD4 and CD8 labels of this study may be unreliable. The CDR3 DNA reads as TGTGCCACCAGTGACACCGGAGAAAAACTGTTTTTT. Its protein product is CATSDTGEKLFF.